This T cell receptor beta chain is drawn from a study of blood T cell repertoires in COVID-19. For the study at large: Samples representing acute and convalescent COVID-19 were sourced from the United States, Italy and Spain. The analysed material was cDNA or gDNA that came from T cells, B-cell-depleted T cells, or PBMCs.

In the original analysis: Reference gene primers were amplified, and this amplification served to estimate nucleated cell counts. The table came from immunoSEQ multiplex PCR; TCRdb's copy has only in-frame clones and leaves some out. V and J calls and clone size are copied from that table; D and trimming were computed from the DNA. The sample consists of 85,000 to 90,000 clones, approximately 86% of them appearing once. This clone was detected only a few times. The CDR3 has 12 amino acids. V dropped 0 bases and J dropped 10 bases, with 7 bases sitting between them. Germline loops: CDR1 GTSNPN, CDR2 SVGIG (reference sequence).

This TCR derives from a man older than 75 with active or convalescent COVID-19. The V call is TRBV30, the J call TRBJ1-6; D not certain. Input material: peripheral blood. The CDR3 DNA follows: TGTGCCTGGAGTGTAACGGGGTCACCCCTCCACTTT. It specifies CAWSVTGSPLHF.